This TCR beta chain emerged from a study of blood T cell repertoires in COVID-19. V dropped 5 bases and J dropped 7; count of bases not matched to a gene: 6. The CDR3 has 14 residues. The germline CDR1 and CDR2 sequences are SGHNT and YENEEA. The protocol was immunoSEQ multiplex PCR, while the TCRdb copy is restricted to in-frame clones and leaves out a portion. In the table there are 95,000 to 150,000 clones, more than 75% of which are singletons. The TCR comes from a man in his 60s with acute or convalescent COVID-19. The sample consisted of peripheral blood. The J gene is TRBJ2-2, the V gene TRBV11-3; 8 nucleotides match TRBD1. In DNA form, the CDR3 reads TGTGCCAGCAGCCCGGGACAGGAGGTCGGGGAGCTGTTTTTT. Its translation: CASSPGQEVGELFF.